This paragraph covers one TCR beta chain sequence. Its antigen remains unknown. This sample was taken from a study of response to subunit inactivated influenza vaccine. Findings of the study overall: Authors suggested each seasonal flu vaccination may recruit only limited numbers of new T cells.

TCRdb recomputed calls from the RT-PCR reads with MiXCR, one row per CDR3 protein. Of 700,000 to 900,000 distinct CDR3 sequences in the sample, 21% were seen once. Trimming pared 3 bases from V and 0 bases from J, leaving 15 bases between. The CDR3 is 15 residues long. From germline, CDR1 is DFQATT and CDR2 SNEGSKA (reference sequence). The starting material was PBMCs from blood, obtained more than 4 days after vaccination. V usage is TRBV20-1 and J usage is TRBJ2-7; D is unclear. This receptor was identified in a man in his fifties or sixties who received an inactivated influenza vaccine. The CDR3 sequence: CSASFGQSVSYEQYF. CDR3 DNA: TGCAGTGCTAGTTTCGGGCAGTCCGTCTCCTACGAGCAGTACTTC.